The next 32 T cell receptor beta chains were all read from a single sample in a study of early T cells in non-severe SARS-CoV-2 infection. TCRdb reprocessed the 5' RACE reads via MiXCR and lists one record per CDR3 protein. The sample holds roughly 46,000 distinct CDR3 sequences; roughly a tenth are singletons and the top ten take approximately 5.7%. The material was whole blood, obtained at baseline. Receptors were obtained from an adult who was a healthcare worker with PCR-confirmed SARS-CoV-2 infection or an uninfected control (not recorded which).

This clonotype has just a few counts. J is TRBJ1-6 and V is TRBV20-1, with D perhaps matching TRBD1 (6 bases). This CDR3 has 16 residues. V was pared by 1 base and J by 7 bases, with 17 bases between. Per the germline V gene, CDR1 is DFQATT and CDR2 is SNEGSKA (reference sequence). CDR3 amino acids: CSARGLRGQGNSPLHF. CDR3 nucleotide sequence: TGCAGTGCTAGAGGTCTTCGGGGGCAGGGGAATTCACCCCTCCACTTT.

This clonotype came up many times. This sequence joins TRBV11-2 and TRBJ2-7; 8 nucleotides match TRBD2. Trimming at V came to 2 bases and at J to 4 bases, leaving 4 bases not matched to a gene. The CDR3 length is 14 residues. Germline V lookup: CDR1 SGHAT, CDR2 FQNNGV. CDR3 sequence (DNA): TGTGCCAGCAGCTTAAGCGGGGGCATGTACGAGCAGTACTTC. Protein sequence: CASSLSGGMYEQYF.

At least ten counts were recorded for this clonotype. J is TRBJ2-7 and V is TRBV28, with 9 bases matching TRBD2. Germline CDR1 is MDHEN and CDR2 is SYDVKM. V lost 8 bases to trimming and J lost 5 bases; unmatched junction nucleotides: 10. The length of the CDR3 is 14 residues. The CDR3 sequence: CASRYAGGPNEQYF. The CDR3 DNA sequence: TGTGCCAGCCGGTATGCGGGAGGGCCCAACGAGCAGTACTTC.

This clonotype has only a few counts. CDR3 DNA: TGCGCCAGCGGAGCAAGCGGATACTACGAGCAGTACTTC. This sequence encodes CASGASGYYEQYF. The genes are TRBV5-1 and TRBJ2-7, with D possibly being TRBD2 (5 bases). The CDR3 is 13 amino acids. The germline CDR1 and CDR2 sequences are SGHRS and YFSETQ. With 7 bases removed from V and 3 bases from J, the gap between germline ends came to 14 bases.

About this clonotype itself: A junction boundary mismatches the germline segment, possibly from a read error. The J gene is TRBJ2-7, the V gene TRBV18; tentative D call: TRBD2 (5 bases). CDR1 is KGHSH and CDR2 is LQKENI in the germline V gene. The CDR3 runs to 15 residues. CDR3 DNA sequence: TGTGCCAGCACACCACCGGGGTCTAGCTCCTACGAGCAGTACTTC. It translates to CASTPPGSSSYEQYF.

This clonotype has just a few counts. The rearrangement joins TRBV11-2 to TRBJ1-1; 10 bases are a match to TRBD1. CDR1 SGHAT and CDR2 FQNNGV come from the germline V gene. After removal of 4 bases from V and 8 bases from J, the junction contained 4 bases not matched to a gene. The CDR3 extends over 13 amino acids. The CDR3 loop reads CASSSDRGREAFF. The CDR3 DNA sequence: TGTGCCAGCAGCTCGGACAGGGGGAGAGAAGCTTTCTTT.

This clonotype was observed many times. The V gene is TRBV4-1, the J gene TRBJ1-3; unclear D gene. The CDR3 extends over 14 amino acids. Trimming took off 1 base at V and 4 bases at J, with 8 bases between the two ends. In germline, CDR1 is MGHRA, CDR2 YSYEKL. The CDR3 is CASSQGRAGNTIYF. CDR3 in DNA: TGCGCCAGCAGCCAAGGAAGGGCCGGAAACACCATATATTTT.

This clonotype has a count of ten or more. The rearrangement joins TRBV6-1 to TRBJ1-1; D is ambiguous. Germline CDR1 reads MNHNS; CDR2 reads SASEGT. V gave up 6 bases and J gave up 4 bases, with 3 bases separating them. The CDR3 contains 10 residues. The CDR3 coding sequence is TGTGCCAGCAGGGCCACTGAAGCTTTCTTT. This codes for CASRATEAFF.

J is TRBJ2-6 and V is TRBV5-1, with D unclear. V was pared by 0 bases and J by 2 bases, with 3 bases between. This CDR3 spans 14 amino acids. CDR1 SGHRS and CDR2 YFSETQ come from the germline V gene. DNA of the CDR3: TGCGCCAGCAGCTTGGCCGCTGGGGCCAACGTCCTGACTTTC. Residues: CASSLAAGANVLTF.

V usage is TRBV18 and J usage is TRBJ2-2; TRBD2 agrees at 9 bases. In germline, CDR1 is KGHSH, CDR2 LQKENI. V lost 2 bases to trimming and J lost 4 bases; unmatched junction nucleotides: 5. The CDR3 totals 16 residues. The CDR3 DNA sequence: TGTGCCAGCTCACCAACACCGACTAGCGGCACCGGGGAGCTGTTTTTT. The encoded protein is CASSPTPTSGTGELFF.

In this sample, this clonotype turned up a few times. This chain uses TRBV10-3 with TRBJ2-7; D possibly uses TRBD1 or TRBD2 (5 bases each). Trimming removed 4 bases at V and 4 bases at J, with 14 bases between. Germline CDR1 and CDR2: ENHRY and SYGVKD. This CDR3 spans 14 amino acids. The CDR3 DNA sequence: TGTGCCATCAGTGTCTCCCGAGGGGCTTACGAGCAGTACTTC. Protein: CAISVSRGAYEQYF.

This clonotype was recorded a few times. This CDR3 reads CASGLAGASEQFF. The CDR3 coding sequence is TGTGCCAGTGGACTAGCGGGAGCTAGTGAGCAGTTCTTC. The chain combines TRBV7-3 with TRBJ2-1; TRBD2 matches 13 bases. The CDR3 has 13 residues. Germline trimming cut 9 bases from V and 9 bases from J; bases unmatched to any gene: 5. Looked up from germline, CDR1 is SGHTA and CDR2 is FQGTGA.

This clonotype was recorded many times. The CDR3 DNA follows: TGTGCCAGCAGTTACTCTGAGTCGAGCGGGGGTATGGAGACCCAGTACTTC. Encoded protein: CASSYSESSGGMETQYF. V is TRBV6-2 or TRBV6-3 and J is TRBJ2-5; TRBD2 aligns across 8 bases. The CDR3 consists of 17 residues. CDR1 is MNHEY, CDR2 SVGEGT, per germline. Trimming removed 0 bases from V and 5 bases from J; junction bases left unmatched: 11.

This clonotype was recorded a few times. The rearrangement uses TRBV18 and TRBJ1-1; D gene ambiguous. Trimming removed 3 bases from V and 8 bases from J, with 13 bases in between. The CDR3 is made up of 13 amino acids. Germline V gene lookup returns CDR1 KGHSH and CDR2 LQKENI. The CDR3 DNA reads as TGTGCCAGCTCACCGGTTTTGACGGAAGAAGCTTTCTTT. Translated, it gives CASSPVLTEEAFF.

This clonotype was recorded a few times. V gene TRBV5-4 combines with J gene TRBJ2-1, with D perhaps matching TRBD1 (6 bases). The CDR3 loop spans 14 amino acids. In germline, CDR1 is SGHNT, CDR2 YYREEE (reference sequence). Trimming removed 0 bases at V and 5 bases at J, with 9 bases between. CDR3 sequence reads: CASSLETGHNEQFF. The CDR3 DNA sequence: TGTGCCAGCAGCTTGGAAACAGGGCACAATGAGCAGTTCTTC.

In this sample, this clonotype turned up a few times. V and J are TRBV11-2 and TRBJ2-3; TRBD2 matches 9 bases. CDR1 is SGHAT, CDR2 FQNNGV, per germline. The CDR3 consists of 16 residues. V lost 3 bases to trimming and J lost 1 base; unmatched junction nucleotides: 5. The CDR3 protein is CASSFGTSQGTDTQYF. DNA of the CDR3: TGTGCCAGCAGCTTCGGGACTAGCCAAGGCACAGATACGCAGTATTTT.

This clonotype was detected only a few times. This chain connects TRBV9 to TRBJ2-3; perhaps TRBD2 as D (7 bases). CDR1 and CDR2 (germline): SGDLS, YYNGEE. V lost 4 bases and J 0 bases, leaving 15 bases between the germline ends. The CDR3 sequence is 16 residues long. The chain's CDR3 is CASSPLGGASTDTQYF. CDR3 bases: TGTGCCAGCAGCCCCCTGGGGGGGGCTAGCACAGATACGCAGTATTTT.

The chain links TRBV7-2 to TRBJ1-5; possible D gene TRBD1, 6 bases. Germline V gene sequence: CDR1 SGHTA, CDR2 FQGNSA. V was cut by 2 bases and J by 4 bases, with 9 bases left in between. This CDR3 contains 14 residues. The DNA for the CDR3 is TGTGCCAGCAGCTTACAGGGGCGAAATCAGCCCCAGCATTTT. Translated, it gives CASSLQGRNQPQHF. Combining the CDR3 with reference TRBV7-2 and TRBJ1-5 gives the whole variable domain GAGVSQSPSNKVTEKGKDVELRCDPISGHTALYWYRQSLGQGLEFLIYFQGNSAPDKSGLPSDRFSAERTGGSVSTLTIQRTQQEDSAVYLCASSLQGRNQPQHFGDGTRLSIL.

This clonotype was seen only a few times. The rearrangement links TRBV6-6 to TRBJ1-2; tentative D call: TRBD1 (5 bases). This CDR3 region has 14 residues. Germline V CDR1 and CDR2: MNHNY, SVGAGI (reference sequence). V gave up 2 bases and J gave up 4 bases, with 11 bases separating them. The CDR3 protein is CASSYGGGGYGYTF. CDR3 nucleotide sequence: TGTGCCAGCAGTTACGGGGGGGGAGGCTATGGCTACACCTTC.

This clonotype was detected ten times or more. The CDR3 reads CASSSTDTEAFF. The CDR3 nucleotides are TGTGCCAGCAGCTCGACGGATACTGAAGCTTTCTTT. J is TRBJ1-1 and V is TRBV7-9; the D is unclear. The V end lost 4 bases, the J end lost 5 bases, and 8 bases lay between the germline ends. Germline V gives CDR1 SEHNR, CDR2 FQNEAQ (reference sequence). The CDR3 has 12 amino acids.

Here the CDR3 reads CASSLLAFDNEQFF. The DNA for the CDR3 is TGTGCCAGCAGCCTACTAGCGTTCGACAATGAGCAGTTCTTC. The gene calls are TRBV12-3 or TRBV12-4 and TRBJ2-1; 7 bases are a match to TRBD2. V was clipped by 6 bases and J by 5 bases; unmatched bases: 7. The CDR3 contains 14 residues.

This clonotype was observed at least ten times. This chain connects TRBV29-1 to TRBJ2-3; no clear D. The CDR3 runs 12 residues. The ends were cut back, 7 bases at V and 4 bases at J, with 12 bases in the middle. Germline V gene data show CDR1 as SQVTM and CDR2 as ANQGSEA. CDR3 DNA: TGCAGCGCTGAGGTCCCTCCAGATACGCAGTATTTT. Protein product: CSAEVPPDTQYF.

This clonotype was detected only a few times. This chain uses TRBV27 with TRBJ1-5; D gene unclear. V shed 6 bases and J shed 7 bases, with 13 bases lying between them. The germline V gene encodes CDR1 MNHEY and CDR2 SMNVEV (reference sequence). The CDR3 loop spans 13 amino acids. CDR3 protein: CASRENNRQPQHF. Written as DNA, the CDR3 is TGTGCCAGCAGAGAGAATAATAGGCAGCCCCAGCATTTT.

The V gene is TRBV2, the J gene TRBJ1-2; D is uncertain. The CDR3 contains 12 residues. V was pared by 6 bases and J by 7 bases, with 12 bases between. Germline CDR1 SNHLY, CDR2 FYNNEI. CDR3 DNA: TGTGCCAGCAGCGGGATAATCCTTGGCTACACCTTC. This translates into CASSGIILGYTF.

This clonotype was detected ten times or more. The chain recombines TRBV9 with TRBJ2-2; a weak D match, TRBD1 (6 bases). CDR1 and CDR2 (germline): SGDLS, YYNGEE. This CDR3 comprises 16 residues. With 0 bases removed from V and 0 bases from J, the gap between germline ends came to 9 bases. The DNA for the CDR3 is TGTGCCAGCAGCGTAGAACCAGGGGCGAACACCGGGGAGCTGTTTTTT. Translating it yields CASSVEPGANTGELFF.

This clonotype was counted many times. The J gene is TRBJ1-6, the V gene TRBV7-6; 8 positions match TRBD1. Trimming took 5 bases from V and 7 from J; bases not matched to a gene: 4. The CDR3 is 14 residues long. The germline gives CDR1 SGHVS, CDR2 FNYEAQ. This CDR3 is CASSTGQANSPLHF. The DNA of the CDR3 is TGTGCCAGCAGCACGGGACAGGCCAATTCACCCCTCCACTTT.

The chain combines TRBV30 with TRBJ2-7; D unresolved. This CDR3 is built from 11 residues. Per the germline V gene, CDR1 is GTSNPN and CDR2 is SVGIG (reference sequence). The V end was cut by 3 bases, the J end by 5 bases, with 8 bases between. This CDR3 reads CAWRGRNEQYF. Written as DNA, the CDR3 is TGTGCCTGGAGAGGTCGGAACGAGCAGTACTTC.

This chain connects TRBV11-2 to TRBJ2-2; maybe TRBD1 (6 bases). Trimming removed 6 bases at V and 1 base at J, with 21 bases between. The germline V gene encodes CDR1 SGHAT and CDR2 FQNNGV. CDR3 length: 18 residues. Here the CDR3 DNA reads TGTGCCAGCAGTCATCACCGCAGGGGCGCTGAGAACACCGGGGAGCTGTTTTTT. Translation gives CASSHHRRGAENTGELFF.

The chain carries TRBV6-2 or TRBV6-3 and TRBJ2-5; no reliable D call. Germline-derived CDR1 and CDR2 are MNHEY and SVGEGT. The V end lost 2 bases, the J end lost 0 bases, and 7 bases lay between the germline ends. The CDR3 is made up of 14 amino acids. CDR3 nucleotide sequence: TGTGCCAGCAGTTACAGTGGCTACCAAGAGACCCAGTACTTC. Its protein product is CASSYSGYQETQYF.

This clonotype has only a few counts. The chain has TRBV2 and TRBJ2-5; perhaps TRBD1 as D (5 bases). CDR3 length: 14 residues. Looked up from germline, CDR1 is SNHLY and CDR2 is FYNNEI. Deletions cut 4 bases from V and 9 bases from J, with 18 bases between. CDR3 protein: CASSGGTSPEAQYF. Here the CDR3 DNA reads TGTGCCAGCAGTGGGGGCACCTCACCCGAGGCCCAGTACTTC.

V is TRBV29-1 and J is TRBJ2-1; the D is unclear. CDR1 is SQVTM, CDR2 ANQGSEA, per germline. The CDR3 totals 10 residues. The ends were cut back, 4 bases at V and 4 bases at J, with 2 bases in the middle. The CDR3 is CSVVYNEQFF. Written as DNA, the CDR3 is TGCAGCGTTGTGTACAATGAGCAGTTCTTC.

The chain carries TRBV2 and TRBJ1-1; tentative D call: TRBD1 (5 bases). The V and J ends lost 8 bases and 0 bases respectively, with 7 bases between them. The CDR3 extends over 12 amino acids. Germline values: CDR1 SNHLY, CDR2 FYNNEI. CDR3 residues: CASQTVNTEAFF. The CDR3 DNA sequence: TGTGCCAGCCAGACAGTGAACACTGAAGCTTTCTTT.